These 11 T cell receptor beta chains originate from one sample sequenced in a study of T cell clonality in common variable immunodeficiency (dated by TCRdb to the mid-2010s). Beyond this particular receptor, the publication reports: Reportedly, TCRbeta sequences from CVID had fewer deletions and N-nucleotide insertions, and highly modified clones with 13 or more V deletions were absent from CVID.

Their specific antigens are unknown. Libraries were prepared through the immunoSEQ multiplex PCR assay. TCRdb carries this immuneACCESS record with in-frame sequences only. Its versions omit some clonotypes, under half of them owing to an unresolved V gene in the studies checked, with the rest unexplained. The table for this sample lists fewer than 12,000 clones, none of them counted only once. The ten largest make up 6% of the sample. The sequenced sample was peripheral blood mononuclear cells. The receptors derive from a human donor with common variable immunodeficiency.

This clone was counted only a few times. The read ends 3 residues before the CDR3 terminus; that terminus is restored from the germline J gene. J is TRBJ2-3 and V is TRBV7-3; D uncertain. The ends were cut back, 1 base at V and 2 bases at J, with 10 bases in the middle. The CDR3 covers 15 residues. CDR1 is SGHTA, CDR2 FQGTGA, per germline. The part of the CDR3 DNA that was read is TGTGCCAGCAGCTTAAGGCCCTCCCCCACAGATACG. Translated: CASSLRPSPTDT. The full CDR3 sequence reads CASSLRPSPTDTQYF.

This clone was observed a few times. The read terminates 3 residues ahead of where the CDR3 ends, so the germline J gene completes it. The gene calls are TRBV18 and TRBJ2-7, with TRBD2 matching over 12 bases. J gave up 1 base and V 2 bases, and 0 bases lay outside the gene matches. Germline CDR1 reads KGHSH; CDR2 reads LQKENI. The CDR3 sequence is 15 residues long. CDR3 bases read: TGTGCCAGCTCACCAACTAGCGGGGGGTCCTACGAG. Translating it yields CASSPTSGGSYE. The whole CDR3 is CASSPTSGGSYEQYF.

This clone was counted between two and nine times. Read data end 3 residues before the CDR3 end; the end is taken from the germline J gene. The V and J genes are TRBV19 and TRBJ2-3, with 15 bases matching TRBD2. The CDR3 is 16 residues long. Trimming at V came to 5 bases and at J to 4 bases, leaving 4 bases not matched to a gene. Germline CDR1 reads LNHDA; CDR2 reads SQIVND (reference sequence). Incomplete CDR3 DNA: TGTGCCAGTAGTCCGGGACTAGCGGGAGGTTCAGATACG. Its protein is CASSPGLAGGSDT. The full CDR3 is CASSPGLAGGSDTQYF.

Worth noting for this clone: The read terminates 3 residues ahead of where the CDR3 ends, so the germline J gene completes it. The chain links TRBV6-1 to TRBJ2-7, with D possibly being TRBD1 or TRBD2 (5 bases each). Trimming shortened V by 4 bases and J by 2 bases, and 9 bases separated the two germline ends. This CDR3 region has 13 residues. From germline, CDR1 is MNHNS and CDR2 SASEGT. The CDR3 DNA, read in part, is TGTGCCAGCAGTGTAGGGGAGACCTACGAG. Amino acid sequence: CASSVGETYE. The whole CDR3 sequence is CASSVGETYEQYF.

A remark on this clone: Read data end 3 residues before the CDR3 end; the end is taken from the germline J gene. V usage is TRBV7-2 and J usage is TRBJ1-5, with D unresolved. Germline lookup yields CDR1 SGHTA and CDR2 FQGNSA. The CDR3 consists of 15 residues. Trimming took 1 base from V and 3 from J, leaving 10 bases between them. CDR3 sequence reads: CASSLVGQANQPQHF. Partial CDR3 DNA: TGTGCCAGCAGCTTAGTAGGGCAGGCCAATCAGCCC.

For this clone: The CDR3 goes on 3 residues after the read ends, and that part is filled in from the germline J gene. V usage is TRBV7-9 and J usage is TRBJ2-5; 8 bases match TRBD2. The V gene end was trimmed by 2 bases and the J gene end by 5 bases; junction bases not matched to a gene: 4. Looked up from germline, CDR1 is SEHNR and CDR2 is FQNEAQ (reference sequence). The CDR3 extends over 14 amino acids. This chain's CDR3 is CASSLSGGLETQYF. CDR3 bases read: TGTGCCAGCAGCTTATCGGGGGGGCTGGAGACC.

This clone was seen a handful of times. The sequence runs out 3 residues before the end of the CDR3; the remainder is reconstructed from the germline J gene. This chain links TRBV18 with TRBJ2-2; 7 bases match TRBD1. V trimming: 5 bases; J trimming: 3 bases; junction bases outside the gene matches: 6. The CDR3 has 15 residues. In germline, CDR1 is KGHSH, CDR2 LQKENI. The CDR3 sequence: CASSTGQTDTGELFF. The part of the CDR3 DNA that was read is TGTGCCAGCTCAACGGGACAGACTGACACCGGGGAG.

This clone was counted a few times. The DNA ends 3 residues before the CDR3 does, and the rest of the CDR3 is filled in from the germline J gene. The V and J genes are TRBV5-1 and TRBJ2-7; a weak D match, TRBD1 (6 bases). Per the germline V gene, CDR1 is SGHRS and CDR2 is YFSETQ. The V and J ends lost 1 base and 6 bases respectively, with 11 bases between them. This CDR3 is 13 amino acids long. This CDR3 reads CASSLQGFSEQYF. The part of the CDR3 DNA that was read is TGCGCCAGCAGCTTGCAGGGGTTCAGCGAG.

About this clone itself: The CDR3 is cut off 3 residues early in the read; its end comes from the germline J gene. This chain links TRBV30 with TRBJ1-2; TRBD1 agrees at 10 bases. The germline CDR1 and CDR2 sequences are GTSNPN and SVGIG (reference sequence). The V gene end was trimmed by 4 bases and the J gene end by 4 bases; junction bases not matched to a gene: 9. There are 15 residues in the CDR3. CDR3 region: CAWKWGTGAGYGYTF. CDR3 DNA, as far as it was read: TGTGCCTGGAAATGGGGGACAGGGGCAGGCTATGGC.

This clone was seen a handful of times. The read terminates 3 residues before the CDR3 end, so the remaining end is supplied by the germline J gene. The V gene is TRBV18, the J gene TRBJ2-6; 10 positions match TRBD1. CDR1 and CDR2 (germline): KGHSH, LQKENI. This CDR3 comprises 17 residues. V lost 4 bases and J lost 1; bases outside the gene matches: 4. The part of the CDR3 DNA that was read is TGTGCCAGCTCACGCGGACAGGGGGTTTCTGGGGCCAACGTC. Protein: CASSRGQGVSGANV. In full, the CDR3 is CASSRGQGVSGANVLTF.

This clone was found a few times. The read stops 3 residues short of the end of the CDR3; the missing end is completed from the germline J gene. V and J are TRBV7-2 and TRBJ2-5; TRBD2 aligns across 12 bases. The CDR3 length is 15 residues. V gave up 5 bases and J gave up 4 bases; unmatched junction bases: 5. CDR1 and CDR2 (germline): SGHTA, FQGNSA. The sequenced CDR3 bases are TGTGCCAGCAGCACATCTAGCGGGAGGGGAGAGACC. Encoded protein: CASSTSSGRGET. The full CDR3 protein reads CASSTSSGRGETQYF.